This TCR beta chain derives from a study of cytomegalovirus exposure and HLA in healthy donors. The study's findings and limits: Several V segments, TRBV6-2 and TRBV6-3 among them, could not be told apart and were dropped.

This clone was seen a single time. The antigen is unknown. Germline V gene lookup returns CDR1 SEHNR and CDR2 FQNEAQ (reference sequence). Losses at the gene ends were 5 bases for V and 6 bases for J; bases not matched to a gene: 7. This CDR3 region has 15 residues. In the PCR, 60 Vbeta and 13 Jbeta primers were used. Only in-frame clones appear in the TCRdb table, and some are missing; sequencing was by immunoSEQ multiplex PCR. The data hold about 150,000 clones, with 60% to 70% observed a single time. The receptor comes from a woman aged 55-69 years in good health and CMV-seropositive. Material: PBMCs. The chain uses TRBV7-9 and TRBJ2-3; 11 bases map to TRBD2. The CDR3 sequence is CASSLLAGAGDTQYF. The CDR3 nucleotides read TGTGCCAGCAGCCTACTAGCGGGAGCTGGGGATACGCAGTATTTT. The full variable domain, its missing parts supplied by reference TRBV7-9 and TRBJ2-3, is DTGVSQNPRHKITKRGQNVTFRCDPISEHNRLYWYRQTLGQGPEFLTYFQNEAQLEKSRLLSDRFSAERPKGSFSTLEIQRTEQGDSAMYLCASSLLAGAGDTQYFGPGTRLTVL.